The sequence of this T cell receptor beta chain was determined in a study of shared clonotypes between healthy human individuals. Study context: Three plates were used per donor for CD4 naive, three for CD4 memory, two for CD8 naive and one for CD8 memory. Broader study findings: It was the few donors that limited the genetic and exposure-history diversity represented. In the sorted subsets, rarefaction showed sequencing was incomplete despite large depth.

Naive CD8 cells, CD45RO-negative and positively selected for CCR7, excluded terminally differentiated effector memory CD45RA+ cells. Comments on this clone: As yet, its antigen is unknown.

Trimming cost V 6 bases and J 4 bases, with 18 bases left between them. The CDR3 has 15 amino acids. The germline CDR1 and CDR2 sequences are SGHVS and FQNEAQ. Original analysis: Because ImmunoSEQ provided only junction sequences with no quality scores, the filtering differed. Sequencing used immunoSEQ multiplex PCR; TCRdb keeps in-frame clones, though not all of them. V, J and clone size are taken as reported in that table, and D and trimming were inferred from the DNA itself. The sample includes under 2,000,000 clones, just under 95% of them seen just once. The receptor was isolated from a man aged 18 to 29 in good health. The source material was naive CD8+ T cells sorted from blood. V usage is TRBV7-8 and J usage is TRBJ1-1; D gene ambiguous. The CDR3 DNA is TGTGCCAGCAGTCGAGCTCCGGGGTCTTCCACTGAAGCTTTCTTT. Its translation: CASSRAPGSSTEAFF.